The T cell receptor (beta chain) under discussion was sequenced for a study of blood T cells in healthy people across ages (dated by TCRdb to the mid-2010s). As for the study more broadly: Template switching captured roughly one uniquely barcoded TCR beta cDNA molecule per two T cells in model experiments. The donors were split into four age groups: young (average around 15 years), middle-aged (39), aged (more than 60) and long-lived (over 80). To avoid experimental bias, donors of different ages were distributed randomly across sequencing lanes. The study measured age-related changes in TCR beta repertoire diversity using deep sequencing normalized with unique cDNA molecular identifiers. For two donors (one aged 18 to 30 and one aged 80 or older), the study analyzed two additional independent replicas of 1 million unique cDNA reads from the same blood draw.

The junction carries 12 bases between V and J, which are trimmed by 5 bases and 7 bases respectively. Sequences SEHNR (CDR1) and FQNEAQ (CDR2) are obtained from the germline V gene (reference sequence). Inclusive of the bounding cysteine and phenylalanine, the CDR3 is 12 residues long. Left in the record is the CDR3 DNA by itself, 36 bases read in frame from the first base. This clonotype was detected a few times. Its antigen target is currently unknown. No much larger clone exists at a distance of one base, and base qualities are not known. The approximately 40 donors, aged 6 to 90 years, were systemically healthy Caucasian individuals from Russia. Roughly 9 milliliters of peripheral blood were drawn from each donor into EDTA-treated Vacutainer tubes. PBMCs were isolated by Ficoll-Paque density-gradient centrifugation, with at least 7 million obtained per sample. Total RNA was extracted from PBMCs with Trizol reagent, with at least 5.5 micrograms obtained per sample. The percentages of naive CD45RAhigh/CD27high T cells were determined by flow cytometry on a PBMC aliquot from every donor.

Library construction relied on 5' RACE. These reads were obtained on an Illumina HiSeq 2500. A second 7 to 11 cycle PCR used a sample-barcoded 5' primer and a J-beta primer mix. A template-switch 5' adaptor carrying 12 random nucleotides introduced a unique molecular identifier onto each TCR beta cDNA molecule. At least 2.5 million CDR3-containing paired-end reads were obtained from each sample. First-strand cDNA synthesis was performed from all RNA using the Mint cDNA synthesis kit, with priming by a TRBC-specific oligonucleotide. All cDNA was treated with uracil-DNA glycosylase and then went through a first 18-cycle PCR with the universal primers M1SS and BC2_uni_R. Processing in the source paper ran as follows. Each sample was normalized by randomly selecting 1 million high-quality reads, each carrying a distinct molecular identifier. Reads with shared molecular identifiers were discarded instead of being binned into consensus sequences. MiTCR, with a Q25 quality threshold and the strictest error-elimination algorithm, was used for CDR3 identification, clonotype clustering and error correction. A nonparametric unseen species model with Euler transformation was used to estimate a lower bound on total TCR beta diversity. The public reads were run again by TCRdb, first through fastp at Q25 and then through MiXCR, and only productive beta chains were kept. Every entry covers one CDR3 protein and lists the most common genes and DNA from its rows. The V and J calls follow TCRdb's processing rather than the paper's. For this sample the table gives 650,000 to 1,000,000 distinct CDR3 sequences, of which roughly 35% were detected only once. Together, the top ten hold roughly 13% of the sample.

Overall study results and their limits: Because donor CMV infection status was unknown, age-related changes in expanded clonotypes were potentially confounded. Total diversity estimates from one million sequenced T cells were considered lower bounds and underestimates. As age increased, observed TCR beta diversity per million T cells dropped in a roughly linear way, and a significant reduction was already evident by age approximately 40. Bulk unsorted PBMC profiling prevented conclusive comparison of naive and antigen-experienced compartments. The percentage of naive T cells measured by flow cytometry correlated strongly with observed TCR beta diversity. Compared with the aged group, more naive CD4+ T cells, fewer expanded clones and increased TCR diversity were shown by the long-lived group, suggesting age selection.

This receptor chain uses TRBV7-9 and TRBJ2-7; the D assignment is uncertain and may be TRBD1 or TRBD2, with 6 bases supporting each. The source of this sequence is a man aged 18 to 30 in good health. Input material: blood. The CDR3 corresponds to CASSLQGGEQYF. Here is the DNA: TGTGCCAGCAGCCTACAGGGAGGTGAGCAGTACTTC.